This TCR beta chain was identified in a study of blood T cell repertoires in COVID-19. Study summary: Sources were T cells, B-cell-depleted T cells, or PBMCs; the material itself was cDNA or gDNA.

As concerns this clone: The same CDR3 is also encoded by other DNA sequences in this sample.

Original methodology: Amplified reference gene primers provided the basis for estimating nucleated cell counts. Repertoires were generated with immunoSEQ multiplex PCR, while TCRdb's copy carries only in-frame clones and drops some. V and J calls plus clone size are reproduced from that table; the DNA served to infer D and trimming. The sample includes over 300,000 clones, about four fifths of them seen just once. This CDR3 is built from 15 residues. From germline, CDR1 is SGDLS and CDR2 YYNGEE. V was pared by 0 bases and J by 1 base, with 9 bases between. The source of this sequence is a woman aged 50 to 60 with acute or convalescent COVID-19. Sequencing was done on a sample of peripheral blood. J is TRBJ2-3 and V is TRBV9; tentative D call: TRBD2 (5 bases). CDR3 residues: CASSVAGSGTDTQYF. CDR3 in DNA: TGTGCCAGCAGCGTAGCGGGGTCAGGCACAGATACGCAGTATTTT.